This entry is about one T cell receptor beta chain. This record comes from a study of blood T cell repertoires in COVID-19. Study summary: Whether acute or convalescent, the COVID-19 samples came from the United States, Italy and Spain.

Authors' data handling: The authors estimated nucleated cell counts from reference gene primer amplification. The method was immunoSEQ multiplex PCR; TCRdb's version includes in-frame clones alone and lacks a portion of them. V and J calls and clone size are given by that table; D and trimming were obtained from the DNA. The table has 300,000 to 350,000 clones, 90% seen once. The material sequenced was peripheral blood. The source of this sequence is a woman between 25 and 40 years old with COVID-19, enrolled during active disease.

The CDR3 nucleotides read TGTGCAAATCCCACAGGATTTAACTATGGCTACACCTTC. Residues: CANPTGFNYGYTF. The chain recombines TRBV7-3 with TRBJ1-2, with D possibly matching TRBD1 (5 bases). There are 13 residues in the CDR3. CDR1 is SGHTA, CDR2 FQGTGA, per germline.